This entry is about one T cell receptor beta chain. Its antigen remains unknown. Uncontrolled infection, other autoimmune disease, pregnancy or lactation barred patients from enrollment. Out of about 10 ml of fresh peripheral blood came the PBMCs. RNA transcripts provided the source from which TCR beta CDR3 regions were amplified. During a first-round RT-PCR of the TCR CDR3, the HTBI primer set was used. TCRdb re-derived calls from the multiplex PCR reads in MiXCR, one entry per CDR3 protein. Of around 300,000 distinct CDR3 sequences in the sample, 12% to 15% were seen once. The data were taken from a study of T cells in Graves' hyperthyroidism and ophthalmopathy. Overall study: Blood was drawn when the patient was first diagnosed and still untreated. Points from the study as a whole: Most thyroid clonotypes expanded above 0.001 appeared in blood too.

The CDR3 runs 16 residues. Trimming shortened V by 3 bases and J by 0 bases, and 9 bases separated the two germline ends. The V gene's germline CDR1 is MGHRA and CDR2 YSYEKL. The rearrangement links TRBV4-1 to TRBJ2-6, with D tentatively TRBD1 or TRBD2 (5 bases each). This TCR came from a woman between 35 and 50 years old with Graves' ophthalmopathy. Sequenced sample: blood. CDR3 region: CASSHRGTSGANVLTF. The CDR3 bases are TGCGCCAGCAGCCACCGAGGGACCTCTGGGGCCAACGTCCTGACTTTC.